This is a list of T cell receptor beta chains from one sample in a study of tissue T cells after allogeneic stem cell transplantation. TCRdb's copy holds only in-frame clones and misses some; the assay was immunoSEQ multiplex PCR. The sample carries around 24,000 clones, about 90% recorded once. Sequenced material: blood, taken before transplantation. These receptors came from a male donor aged 60 or over who later had graft-versus-host disease after an allogeneic stem cell transplant. Each CDR3 is given with its conserved first and last residue. D genes are given only for firm matches. Rows give clone size only sometimes, using once, few, many, or a class for an expanded clone.

CDR3aa: CASSPQGEGETQYF
CDR3nt: TGCGCCAGCAGCCCTCAAGGAGAGGGAGAGACCCAGTACTTC
len: 14
v_gene: TRBV5-1
j_gene: TRBJ2-5
d_gene: NA
abundance: once

CDR3aa: CASSLPRDEQFF
CDR3nt: TGTGCCAGCAGCCTACCCAGGGATGAGCAGTTCTTC
len: 12
v_gene: TRBV7-9
j_gene: TRBJ2-1
d_gene: NA
abundance: NA

CDR3aa: CASSYGGTEAFF
CDR3nt: TGTGCCAGCAGTTACGGGGGAACTGAAGCTTTCTTT
len: 12
v_gene: TRBV6-5
j_gene: TRBJ1-1
d_gene: NA
abundance: few

CDR3aa: CASSLGIAGANEQFF
CDR3nt: TGTGCCAGCAGCTTAGGGATAGCGGGAGCGAATGAGCAGTTCTTC
len: 15
v_gene: TRBV7-2
j_gene: TRBJ2-1
d_gene: TRBD2
abundance: once

CDR3aa: CASSIVGTSGSSYEQYF
CDR3nt: TGTGCCAGTAGTATAGTTGGGACTAGCGGCAGCTCCTACGAGCAGTACTTC
len: 17
v_gene: TRBV19
j_gene: TRBJ2-7
d_gene: TRBD2
abundance: NA

CDR3aa: CASSSGSPYYF
CDR3nt: TGTGCCAGCAGTTCCGGGTCTCCGTACTACTTC
len: 11
v_gene: TRBV12-3/TRBV12-4
j_gene: TRBJ2-7
d_gene: NA
abundance: NA

CDR3aa: CSVGGGNQPQHF
CDR3nt: TGCAGCGTTGGGGGGGGCAATCAGCCCCAGCATTTT
len: 12
v_gene: TRBV29-1
j_gene: TRBJ1-5
d_gene: NA
abundance: NA

CDR3aa: CASTSLGGEEEKLFF
CDR3nt: TGTGCCAGTACCTCACTGGGGGGGGAAGAGGAAAAACTGTTTTTT
len: 15
v_gene: TRBV19
j_gene: TRBJ1-4
d_gene: NA
abundance: NA

CDR3aa: CASSREGENEQFF
CDR3nt: TGTGCCAGCAGCCGGGAGGGTGAGAATGAGCAGTTCTTC
len: 13
v_gene: TRBV6-5
j_gene: TRBJ2-1
d_gene: TRBD2
abundance: NA

CDR3aa: CASSPWTGGIGGYTF
CDR3nt: TGTGCCAGCAGCCCCTGGACAGGGGGGATAGGGGGCTACACCTTC
len: 15
v_gene: TRBV7-2
j_gene: TRBJ1-2
d_gene: TRBD1
abundance: NA

CDR3aa: CASSFGPGQANYGYTF
CDR3nt: TGCGCCAGCAGCTTCGGCCCGGGACAGGCAAACTATGGCTACACCTTC
len: 16
v_gene: TRBV5-1
j_gene: TRBJ1-2
d_gene: TRBD1
abundance: NA

CDR3aa: CACRGDRRGHEQYF
CDR3nt: TGTGCCTGCAGAGGGGACAGGAGGGGCCACGAGCAGTACTTC
len: 14
v_gene: TRBV3-1/TRBV3-2
j_gene: TRBJ2-7
d_gene: TRBD1
abundance: NA

CDR3aa: CASSPVGMNTEAFF
CDR3nt: TGCGCCAGCAGCCCTGTAGGAATGAACACTGAAGCTTTCTTT
len: 14
v_gene: TRBV5-1
j_gene: TRBJ1-1
d_gene: NA
abundance: NA

CDR3aa: CAWSVTGGAVVDTQYF
CDR3nt: TGTGCCTGGAGTGTAACAGGGGGCGCGGTAGTAGATACGCAGTATTTT
len: 16
v_gene: TRBV30
j_gene: TRBJ2-3
d_gene: TRBD1
abundance: NA

CDR3aa: CASSVSSTGINQPQHF
CDR3nt: TGTGCCAGCAGTGTCTCCTCCACAGGGATCAATCAGCCCCAGCATTTT
len: 16
v_gene: TRBV6-1
j_gene: TRBJ1-5
d_gene: NA
abundance: NA

CDR3aa: CASSPHRGQVYNEQFF
CDR3nt: TGTGCCAGCAGTCCCCACAGGGGGCAAGTATACAATGAGCAGTTCTTC
len: 16
v_gene: TRBV27
j_gene: TRBJ2-1
d_gene: TRBD1
abundance: NA